This T cell receptor (beta chain) was identified during a study of molecular identifiers for immune sequencing clone quantification. This clonotype was recorded many times. Its target is unknown. The V gene's germline CDR1 is LGHNA and CDR2 YSLEER. This CDR3 has 18 amino acids. The V segment lost 0 bases and the J segment 6 bases; nucleotides outside the gene matches: 10. As CD8+CD4-CCR7+CD45RA+ cells, naive CD8 T cells were sorted. The use of previously described methods and listed TCR primers produced the bulk TCR libraries. Each CDR3 protein gets one entry after TCRdb re-called the PCR reads with MiXCR. Among tens of thousands of distinct CDR3 sequences listed, around 23% were seen once. Study-level findings and limits: Because of identical TCR molecules sharing a barcode, sizes of highly expanded clones could be underestimated. In naive cells, clones above 20 RNA copies held under 1% of molecules, whereas in effector cells they held over 97%.

Sequenced sample: naive CD8+ T cells from blood, with Jurkat cell RNA spiked in. The subset here: FACS-sorted CD8+CD4-CCR7+CD45RA+ naive T cells. The clonotype was recovered from a human donor in good health. Some libraries in this study had Jurkat cell RNA spiked in. The rearrangement joins TRBV4-3 to TRBJ2-1, with 11 bases fitting TRBD2. The CDR3 DNA reads as TGCGCCAGCAGCCAAGAAATTAGCGGGAGGGCCTGGGCCAATGAGCAGTTCTTC. Its translation: CASSQEISGRAWANEQFF.